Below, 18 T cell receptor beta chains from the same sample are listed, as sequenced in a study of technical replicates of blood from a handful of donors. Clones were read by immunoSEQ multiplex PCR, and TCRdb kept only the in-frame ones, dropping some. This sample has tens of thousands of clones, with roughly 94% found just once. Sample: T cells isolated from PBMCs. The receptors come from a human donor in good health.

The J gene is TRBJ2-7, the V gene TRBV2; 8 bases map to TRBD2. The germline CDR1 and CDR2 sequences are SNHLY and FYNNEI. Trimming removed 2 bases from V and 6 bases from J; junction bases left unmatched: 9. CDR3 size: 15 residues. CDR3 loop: CASSELLLAGPEQYF. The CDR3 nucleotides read TGTGCCAGCAGTGAACTACTCTTAGCGGGGCCCGAGCAGTACTTC.

CDR3 in amino acids: CASSWFIGTGRGGYTF. CDR3 nucleotides: TGTGCCAGCAGTTGGTTCATTGGGACAGGGAGGGGTGGCTACACCTTC. The chain employs TRBV27 and TRBJ1-2; 9 bases match TRBD1. CDR1 MNHEY and CDR2 SMNVEV come from the germline V gene (reference sequence). The ends lost 4 bases at V and 7 bases at J; junction bases unmatched: 13. The CDR3 contains 16 residues.

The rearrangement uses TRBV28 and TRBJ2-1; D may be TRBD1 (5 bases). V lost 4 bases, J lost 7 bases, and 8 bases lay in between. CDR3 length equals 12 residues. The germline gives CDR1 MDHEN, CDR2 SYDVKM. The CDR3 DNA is TGTGCCAGCAGTTCCAGGGTTAATGAGCAGTTCTTC. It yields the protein CASSSRVNEQFF.

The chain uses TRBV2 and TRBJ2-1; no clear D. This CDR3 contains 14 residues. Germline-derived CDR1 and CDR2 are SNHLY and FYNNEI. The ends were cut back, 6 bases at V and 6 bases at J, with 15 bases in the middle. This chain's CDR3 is CASRSNREPNEQFF. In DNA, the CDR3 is TGTGCCAGCAGATCAAACAGAGAACCCAATGAGCAGTTCTTC.

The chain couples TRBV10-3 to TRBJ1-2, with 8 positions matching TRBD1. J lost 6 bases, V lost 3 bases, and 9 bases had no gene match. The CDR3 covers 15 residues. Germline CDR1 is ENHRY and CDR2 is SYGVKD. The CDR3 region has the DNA TGTGCCATCAGTGAATCGGGACAGGTACTTCATGGCTACACCTTC. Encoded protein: CAISESGQVLHGYTF.

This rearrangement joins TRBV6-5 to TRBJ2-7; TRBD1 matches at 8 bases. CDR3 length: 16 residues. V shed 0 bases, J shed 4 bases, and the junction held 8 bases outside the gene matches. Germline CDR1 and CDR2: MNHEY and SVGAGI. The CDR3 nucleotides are TGTGCCAGCAGTTACTCGACAGGGGAGAAGTGGTACGAGCAGTACTTC. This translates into CASSYSTGEKWYEQYF.

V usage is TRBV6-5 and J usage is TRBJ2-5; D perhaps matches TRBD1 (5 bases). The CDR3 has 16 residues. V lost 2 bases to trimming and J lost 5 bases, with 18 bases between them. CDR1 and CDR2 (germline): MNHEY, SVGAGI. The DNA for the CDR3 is TGTGCCAGCAGTTACCTTATACAGGCCCCCAAGGAGACCCAGTACTTC. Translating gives CASSYLIQAPKETQYF.

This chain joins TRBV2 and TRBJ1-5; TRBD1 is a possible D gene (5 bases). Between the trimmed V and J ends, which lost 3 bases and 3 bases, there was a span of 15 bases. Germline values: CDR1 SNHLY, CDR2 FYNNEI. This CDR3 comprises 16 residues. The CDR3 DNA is TGTGCCAGCAGTGATTTTTTAGGGGCGGCCAATCAGCCCCAGCATTTT. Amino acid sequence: CASSDFLGAANQPQHF.

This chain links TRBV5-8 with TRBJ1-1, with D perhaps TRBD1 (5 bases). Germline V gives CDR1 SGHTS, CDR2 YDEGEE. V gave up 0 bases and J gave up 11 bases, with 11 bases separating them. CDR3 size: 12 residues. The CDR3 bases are TGTGCCAGCAGCTTGGAGGCCAGGGCCGCTTTCTTT. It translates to CASSLEARAAFF. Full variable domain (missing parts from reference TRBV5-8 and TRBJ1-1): EAGVTQSPTHLIKTRGQQATLRCSPISGHTSVYWYQQALGLGLQFLLWYDEGEERNRGNFPPRFSGRQFPNYSSELNVNALELEDSALYLCASSLEARAAFFGQGTRLTVV.

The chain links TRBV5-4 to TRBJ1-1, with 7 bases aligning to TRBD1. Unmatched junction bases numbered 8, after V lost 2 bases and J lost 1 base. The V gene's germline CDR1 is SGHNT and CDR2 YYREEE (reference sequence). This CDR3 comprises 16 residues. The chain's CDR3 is CASSLGGGQANTEAFF. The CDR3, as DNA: TGTGCCAGCAGCTTAGGTGGCGGACAGGCGAACACTGAAGCTTTCTTT.

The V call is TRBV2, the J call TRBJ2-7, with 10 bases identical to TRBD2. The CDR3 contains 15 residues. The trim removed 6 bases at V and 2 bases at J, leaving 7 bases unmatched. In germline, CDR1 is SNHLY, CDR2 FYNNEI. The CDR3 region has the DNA TGTGCCAGCAGCCCGAGGACTAGCGGACCCTACGAGCAGTACTTC. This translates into CASSPRTSGPYEQYF.

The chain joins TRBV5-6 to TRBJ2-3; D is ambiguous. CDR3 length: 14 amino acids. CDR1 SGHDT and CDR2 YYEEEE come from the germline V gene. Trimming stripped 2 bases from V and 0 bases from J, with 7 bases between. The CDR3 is CASSFEASTDTQYF. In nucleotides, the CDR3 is TGTGCCAGCAGCTTCGAAGCGAGCACAGATACGCAGTATTTT.

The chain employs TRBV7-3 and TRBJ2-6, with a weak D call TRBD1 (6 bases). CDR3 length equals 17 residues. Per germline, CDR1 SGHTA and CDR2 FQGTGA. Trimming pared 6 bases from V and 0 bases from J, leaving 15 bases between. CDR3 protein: CASSPWDIPSGANVLTF. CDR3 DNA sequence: TGTGCCAGCAGTCCGTGGGACATCCCCTCTGGGGCCAACGTCCTGACTTTC.

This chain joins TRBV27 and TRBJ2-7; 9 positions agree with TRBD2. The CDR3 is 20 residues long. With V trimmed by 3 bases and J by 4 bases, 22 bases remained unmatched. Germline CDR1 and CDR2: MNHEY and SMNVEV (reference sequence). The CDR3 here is CASSFRRMPAEDLAGYEQYF. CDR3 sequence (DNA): TGTGCCAGCAGTTTCCGGCGTATGCCGGCTGAGGATCTAGCGGGGTACGAGCAGTACTTC.

CDR3 DNA: TGTGCCAGCAGCTCCACGTACAGGGGGTACTACGAGCAGTACTTC. This encodes CASSSTYRGYYEQYF. This chain uses TRBV7-9 with TRBJ2-7; 8 positions agree with TRBD1. This CDR3 comprises 15 residues. V lost 4 bases, J lost 3 bases, and 8 bases stayed unmatched. Germline CDR1 and CDR2: SEHNR and FQNEAQ (reference sequence). Full variable domain (outside the CDR3, taken from reference TRBV7-9 and TRBJ2-7): DTGVSQNPRHKITKRGQNVTFRCDPISEHNRLYWYRQTLGQGPEFLTYFQNEAQLEKSRLLSDRFSAERPKGSFSTLEIQRTEQGDSAMYLCASSSTYRGYYEQYFGPGTRLTVT.

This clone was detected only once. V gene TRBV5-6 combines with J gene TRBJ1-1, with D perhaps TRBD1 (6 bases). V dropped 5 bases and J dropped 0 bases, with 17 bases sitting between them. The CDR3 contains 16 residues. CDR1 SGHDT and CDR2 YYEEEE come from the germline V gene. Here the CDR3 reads CASSRRRGHLNTEAFF. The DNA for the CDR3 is TGTGCCAGCAGTCGGAGACGGGGACACCTGAACACTGAAGCTTTCTTT.

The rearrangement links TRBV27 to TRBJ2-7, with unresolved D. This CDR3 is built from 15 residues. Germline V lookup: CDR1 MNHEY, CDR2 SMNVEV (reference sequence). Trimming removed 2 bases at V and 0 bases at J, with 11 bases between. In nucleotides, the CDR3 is TGTGCCAGCAGTTTAAACTGGCGGAGCTCCTACGAGCAGTACTTC. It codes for CASSLNWRSSYEQYF.

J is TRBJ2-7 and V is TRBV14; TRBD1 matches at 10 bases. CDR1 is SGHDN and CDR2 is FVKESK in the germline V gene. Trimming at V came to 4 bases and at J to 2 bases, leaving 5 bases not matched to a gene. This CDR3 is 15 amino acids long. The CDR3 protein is CASSRTGTGAYEQYF. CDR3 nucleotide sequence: TGTGCCAGCAGCCGTACCGGGACAGGGGCCTACGAGCAGTACTTC.